This T cell receptor (beta chain) originates from a study of CD8+CD57+ T cells in acquired aplastic anemia (dated by TCRdb to between 2017 and 2018). Context from the whole study: Extracted DNA from sorted CD4+ and CD8+ cells averaged around 2.9 ug, ranging from about 0.19 to 30 ug. A CD8+CD57+ expansion meant a frequency higher than the mean frequency seen in healthy subjects. Summary of the overall study and its limitations: CD8+ Simpson's diversity did not differ significantly between patients and healthy controls (P=0.060). Although 25 to 30 CD8+ CDR3 sequences were shared by patients and controls, these sequences appeared highly expressed in patients and within the immunodominant clones of patients.

TCR beta VDJ combination and CDR3 sequence profiling used genomic DNA as the template. An Illumina HiSeq 2000 was used for TCR repertoire sequencing. The paper's processing steps were these. TRBV/TRBJ rearrangement plots, CDR3 size and DJ length profiles, and Simpson's diversity index were used to assess repertoires. Whichever DNA sequence was most abundant in the deep sequencing data was defined as the immunodominant clone. CDR3 amino acid sequences were checked for sharing across subjects and were also compared against the VDJdb database and published repertoires. TCRdb cleaned the public reads at Q25 with fastp, built clones with MiXCR and kept in-frame beta chains. Identical CDR3 protein sequences are pooled into one entry, listed with their most common genes and DNA. In this record, the V and J calls reflect TCRdb's handling and not the investigators' own analysis. This sample comprises 150,000 to 180,000 distinct CDR3 sequences, roughly half of them detected only once. The biggest ten clones account for 12% of the sample.

This clonotype has at least ten counts. Its antigen is not yet known. No base qualities exist here, and no much larger clone lies one base off it. The germline V gene (reference sequence) sets CDR1 to SEHNR and CDR2 to FQNEAQ. The germline V end is reduced by 1 base and the J end by 12 bases; junction bases left unmatched: 5. From cysteine to phenylalanine, the CDR3 is 12 amino acids long. Only the CDR3 region is kept as DNA, spanning 36 bases read in frame from base 1. Flow cytometry had shown CD8+CD57+ cell expansion in the patients selected for sequencing. Severe acquired aplastic anemia was diagnosed in all patients according to International Study of Aplastic Anemia and Agranulocytosis and Camitta criteria. No therapy had been received by the patients at the time of blood sampling. TCR repertoires of sorted CD4+ and CD8+ blood T cells from severe aplastic anemia patients and healthy subjects were deep-sequenced in the study. Patients were enrolled under clinicaltrials.gov protocols 00001620, 01623167, 00001397, 00071045, 00081523 and 00961064 in the USA. Ficoll-Paque density gradient centrifugation was used to isolate peripheral blood mononuclear cells. Before DNA extraction, CD4+ and CD8+ T cells were sorted by FACS or by magnetic beads.

The sequence was collected from a human donor with aplastic anemia. The chain joins TRBV7-9 to TRBJ1-2; TRBD1 lines up with 7 middle nucleotides. The sequenced sample consisted of sorted CD4+, CD8+, or CD8+CD57+ T cells (not recorded which) from PBMCs. The CDR3 is CASSLGGQADTF. Read as DNA, the sequence is TGTGCCAGCAGCTTAGGAGGACAGGCGGACACCTTC.